A selection of T cell receptor beta chains follows, all from one sample in a study of T cells after yellow fever vaccination. MiXCR, applied by TCRdb to the 5' RACE reads, yields one record per CDR3 protein. Of 550,000 or so distinct CDR3 sequences in the sample, 19% were seen once. Material: PBMCs, obtained 15 days after the yellow fever booster vaccination. The receptors shown here come from a man aged 25 to 40 who received the YFV17D yellow fever vaccine. Each CDR3 is given with its conserved first and last residue. Each record gives: CDR3 DNA, CDR3 protein, J gene, D gene, clone size, V gene. D genes are given only for firm matches. For some rows the clone size is stated as once, few or many, or as a class when expanded; others skip it.

TGTGCCTGGAGTGTCGGAGGAAGTGGGGTAAAACTGTTTTTT | CAWSVGGSGVKLFF | TRBJ1-4 | - | few | TRBV30
TGCGCCAGCAGCCAAGATATTGGACAGGGTTGGGAGACCCAGTACTTC | CASSQDIGQGWETQYF | TRBJ2-5 | TRBD1 | - | TRBV4-3
TGTGCCAGCAACCTTCACAGGGTAGCCGCTGGGGCCAACGTCCTGACTTTC | CASNLHRVAAGANVLTF | TRBJ2-6 | - | - | TRBV28
TGTGCCAGCAGCTTTGGACAGGGACAAGAGACCCAGTACTTC | CASSFGQGQETQYF | TRBJ2-5 | TRBD1 | few | TRBV7-2
TGTGCCAGCAGTTTTGGAGGTTCAGATACGCAGTATTTT | CASSFGGSDTQYF | TRBJ2-3 | - | - | TRBV12-3/TRBV12-4
TGTGCCAGCAGCCCGTCGATGGAGCAGTACTTC | CASSPSMEQYF | TRBJ2-7 | - | - | TRBV11-2
TGCAGCGTTGATCCCCGTAGGGATACGCAGTATTTT | CSVDPRRDTQYF | TRBJ2-3 | - | few | TRBV29-1
TGTGCCAGCAGGGGGATGAGCGGGAGCGCCTACAATGAGCAGTTCTTC | CASRGMSGSAYNEQFF | TRBJ2-1 | TRBD2 | few | TRBV7-6
TGCGCCAGCGGTGGACTAGCCTCCAATGAGCAGTTCTTC | CASGGLASNEQFF | TRBJ2-1 | TRBD2 | - | TRBV5-1
TGTGCCAGCTCGGAGACAGGGGGGTCACCCCTCCACTTT | CASSETGGSPLHF | TRBJ1-6 | TRBD1 | few | TRBV13
TGTGCCAGCAGTTCCCTCCCGGGACAAATTGGGGAAAAACTGTTTTTT | CASSSLPGQIGEKLFF | TRBJ1-4 | - | few | TRBV7-2
TGCAGTGCTAGTCGCATTCAAGAGACCCAGTACTTC | CSASRIQETQYF | TRBJ2-5 | - | - | TRBV20-1
TGTGCCAGCAGTTACACACCACGCGGCACAGATACGCAGTATTTT | CASSYTPRGTDTQYF | TRBJ2-3 | - | few | TRBV6-5
TGTGCCGGCACCGGGACAGTATCCTACGAGCAGTACTTC | CAGTGTVSYEQYF | TRBJ2-7 | TRBD1 | - | TRBV2
TGCAGCGTTGCCTTAGGACTAGATGACAATGAGCAGTTCTTC | CSVALGLDDNEQFF | TRBJ2-1 | TRBD2 | - | TRBV29-1
TGCGCCAGCGGCTCGACAGGGTCCTACGAGCAGTACTTC | CASGSTGSYEQYF | TRBJ2-7 | TRBD1 | - | TRBV5-1
TGTGCCAGCAGCTCCAACAGCGCTCCCTACAATGAGCAGTTCTTC | CASSSNSAPYNEQFF | TRBJ2-1 | - | many | TRBV7-2
TGCAGTGCTTCATCTACGGACTGGTACCAAGAGACCCAGTACTTC | CSASSTDWYQETQYF | TRBJ2-5 | - | - | TRBV20-1
TGTGCCTGGGCCCGGGACGCTTACGAGCAGTACTTC | CAWARDAYEQYF | TRBJ2-7 | - | - | TRBV30
TGTGCCAGCAGCTTGGCAGGGCCAAATCTAAAAGAGACCCAGTACTTC | CASSLAGPNLKETQYF | TRBJ2-5 | - | few | TRBV7-2
TGTGCCAGCAGAAAGGAACATACCTCCTACAATGAGCAGTTCTTC | CASRKEHTSYNEQFF | TRBJ2-1 | - | few | TRBV6-5
TGTGCCAGCTCACTCGGGGTTTCCCACGAGCAGTACTTC | CASSLGVSHEQYF | TRBJ2-7 | - | few | TRBV18
TGTGCCAGCAAAGACGGACAGGGGAACCATGGCTACACCTTC | CASKDGQGNHGYTF | TRBJ1-2 | TRBD1 | once | TRBV6-1
TGCAGTGCTAGAGATCGGCCCAGCGGGAGGGCAGATACGCAGTATTTT | CSARDRPSGRADTQYF | TRBJ2-3 | TRBD2 | few | TRBV20-1
TGTGCCACCAGCAGAGATAGCCGGCGGGAAGTCACTGGGGCCAACGTCCTGACTTTC | CATSRDSRREVTGANVLTF | TRBJ2-6 | - | - | TRBV15
TGTGCCAGCAGCCACTCGGGGACTAGCGGATACACCGGGGAGCTGTTATTT | CASSHSGTSGYTGELLF | TRBJ2-2 | TRBD2 | - | TRBV7-8
TGTGCCAGCAGTTCTTTCCAAGAGACCCAGTACTTC | CASSSFQETQYF | TRBJ2-5 | - | many | TRBV28
TGTGCCAGCCTACAGAACTACAGGGCAGATACGCAGTATTTT | CASLQNYRADTQYF | TRBJ2-3 | - | few | TRBV6-2/TRBV6-3
TGCAGTGCTAGTCGCGCCGGGGAGCTGTTTTTT | CSASRAGELFF | TRBJ2-2 | - | - | TRBV20-1
TGTGCCACCAGCAGAGAACTACTATCACAGGGTTCAACCTACGAGCAGTACTTC | CATSRELLSQGSTYEQYF | TRBJ2-7 | - | once | TRBV15
TGTGCCAGCAGTTTAGTACGCGGGAGGGCCGCCTACAATGAGCAGTTCTTC | CASSLVRGRAAYNEQFF | TRBJ2-1 | TRBD2 | - | TRBV12-3/TRBV12-4
TGTGCCAGCAGCCCCCGGACGGGACAGGGGGCCCAGCATTTT | CASSPRTGQGAQHF | TRBJ1-5 | TRBD1 | - | TRBV28
TGCAGTCGCCGTGAAGGGAGCGCCAAAAACATTCAGTACTTC | CSRREGSAKNIQYF | TRBJ2-4 | - | few | TRBV20-1
TGTGCCAGCAGCAAGGACACCAGCAGGCAGTTCTTC | CASSKDTSRQFF | TRBJ2-1 | - | many | TRBV9
TGTGCCAGCAGTTTAAGGACAGGAACCTCCTACGAGCAGTACTTC | CASSLRTGTSYEQYF | TRBJ2-7 | TRBD1 | - | TRBV7-8
TGTGCCAGCAGTACTCGACAGCCCTACGAGCAGTACTTC | CASSTRQPYEQYF | TRBJ2-7 | - | - | TRBV12-3/TRBV12-4
TGTGCCAGCAGTGCAATTAGCGCCCTATACACAGATACGCAGTATTTT | CASSAISALYTDTQYF | TRBJ2-3 | - | - | TRBV7-2
TGTGCCAGCACTCCAGACCTCTCCTACAATGAGCAGTTCTTC | CASTPDLSYNEQFF | TRBJ2-1 | - | - | TRBV12-3/TRBV12-4
TGTGCCAGCAGCTTAGGAGTAGCGAGTGGCTACACCTTC | CASSLGVASGYTF | TRBJ1-2 | - | - | TRBV7-2
TGTGCCAGCAGCTTAAACTGGGGGGATTTAAACATTCAGTACTTC | CASSLNWGDLNIQYF | TRBJ2-4 | - | few | TRBV7-6
TGTGCCAGCAGCCTCCTCGAATCCACCGGGGAGCTGTTTTTT | CASSLLESTGELFF | TRBJ2-2 | - | few | TRBV4-2
TGCAGTGCTTCGGGAGGGCCTGGAGGAGAGCAGTACTTC | CSASGGPGGEQYF | TRBJ2-7 | TRBD2 | - | TRBV20-1
TGCGCCAGCAGCCCTGCGTGGGTCGGGGAGACCCAGTACTTC | CASSPAWVGETQYF | TRBJ2-5 | - | few | TRBV5-1
TGTGCCAGCAGCTTCTCAGGAGGCGGCGGGGAAAAACTGTTTTTT | CASSFSGGGGEKLFF | TRBJ1-4 | - | - | TRBV7-4
TGCAGTGCTAGCCTACCTTCGGGCACAGATACGCAGTATTTT | CSASLPSGTDTQYF | TRBJ2-3 | - | few | TRBV20-1
TGTGCCAGCAGGGAAGAATGGCGCCCGAGGGGCACCGGGGAGCTGTTTTTT | CASREEWRPRGTGELFF | TRBJ2-2 | - | - | TRBV28
TGTGCCAGCAGTATTCCCTCACTAGCGGGAATCCCGAAAGAGGATTACGAGCAGTACTTC | CASSIPSLAGIPKEDYEQYF | TRBJ2-7 | TRBD2 | few | TRBV6-4
TGCGCCAGCAGCGCTACCGGGACAAAAGAGACCCAGTACTTC | CASSATGTKETQYF | TRBJ2-5 | - | - | TRBV5-1
TGTGCCAGCAGTTACAGGGTTGTGGGGGATAGTGAAGCTTTCTTT | CASSYRVVGDSEAFF | TRBJ1-1 | - | - | TRBV7-2
TGTGCCAGCAGCTTGGGGACTACTGTGGCCTACAATGAGCAGTTCTTC | CASSLGTTVAYNEQFF | TRBJ2-1 | - | - | TRBV5-4
TGCAGCGTTGAGGGGGCTAGCGGGGCCCTTGAGCAGTTCTTC | CSVEGASGALEQFF | TRBJ2-1 | TRBD2 | few | TRBV29-1
TGTGCCAGCTCTAGAGGGGTCCACACAGATACGCAGTATTTT | CASSRGVHTDTQYF | TRBJ2-3 | - | few | TRBV7-2
TGTGCCAGTAGTATACTCCCAGGGTACAATGAGCAGTTCTTC | CASSILPGYNEQFF | TRBJ2-1 | - | - | TRBV19
TGTGCCAGCAGTCCGACAGGGAGAATCCACGAGCAGTACTTC | CASSPTGRIHEQYF | TRBJ2-7 | TRBD1 | - | TRBV7-8
TGTGCCAGCAGCCAACCGGCAGAACCGGGACAACTGTTTTTT | CASSQPAEPGQLFF | TRBJ1-4 | - | few | TRBV11-2
TGCAGCGTTGTTCAGGGTAATCAGAGGCAAAACATTCAGTACTTC | CSVVQGNQRQNIQYF | TRBJ2-4 | - | few | TRBV29-1
TGTGCCAGCAGCCAGTTTGGGAGGGTAAACGAGCAGTACTTC | CASSQFGRVNEQYF | TRBJ2-7 | TRBD2 | - | TRBV4-2
TGTGCCAGCAGCTTTTGGGGGACAACTTATAATTCACCCCTCCACTTT | CASSFWGTTYNSPLHF | TRBJ1-6 | - | - | TRBV27
TGCGCCAGCGCCTCGGTGGTAGCGGGGTCCACCGGGGAGCTGTTTTTT | CASASVVAGSTGELFF | TRBJ2-2 | TRBD2 | - | TRBV10-2